Following are 3 T cell receptor beta chains from one sample sequenced in a study of blood T cell repertoires in COVID-19. Only in-frame clones appear in the TCRdb table, and some are missing; sequencing was by immunoSEQ multiplex PCR. Counted here are a few hundred thousand clones, under 90% occurring once; the ten biggest clones make up around 3.3%. The sample was peripheral blood. These receptors all stem from a woman of 80 years or more with acute or convalescent COVID-19.

The chain uses TRBV15 and TRBJ2-5; 8 bases align to TRBD1. Germline V CDR1 and CDR2: LNHNV, YYDKDF (reference sequence). CDR3 size: 16 residues. V gave up 3 bases and J gave up 4 bases; unmatched junction bases: 10. CDR3 in amino acids: CATSRDPGTGTETQYF. CDR3 DNA sequence: TGTGCCACCAGCAGGGACCCCGGGACAGGTACAGAGACCCAGTACTTC. Together with reference TRBV15 and TRBJ2-5, the CDR3 gives the full variable domain: DAMVIQNPRYQVTQFGKPVTLSCSQTLNHNVMYWYQQKSSQAPKLLFHYYDKDFNNEADTPDNFQSRRPNTSFCFLDIRSPGLGDTAMYLCATSRDPGTGTETQYFGPGTRLLVL.

This chain links TRBV5-1 with TRBJ2-2; possibly TRBD2 for D (5 bases). Per germline, CDR1 SGHRS and CDR2 YFSETQ. The CDR3 has 13 residues. With 2 bases removed from V and 6 bases from J, the gap between germline ends came to 8 bases. CDR3 in amino acids: CASSFGAAGELFF. For the CDR3, the DNA is TGCGCCAGCAGCTTCGGAGCGGCCGGGGAGCTGTTTTTT.

The chain employs TRBV10-3 and TRBJ1-5; tentative D call: TRBD1 (6 bases). Per germline, CDR1 ENHRY and CDR2 SYGVKD. V shed 10 bases and J shed 3 bases, with 16 bases lying between them. This CDR3 contains 14 residues. The CDR3 loop is CATRVGGANQPQHF. The DNA of the CDR3 is TGTGCCACACGGGTGGGGGGGGCCAATCAGCCCCAGCATTTT.